The 32 T cell receptor beta chains given below trace back to one sample, sequenced in a study of cytomegalovirus exposure and HLA in healthy donors. Both 60 Vbeta primers and 13 Jbeta primers went into the PCR. Profiling relied on immunoSEQ multiplex PCR, and the TCRdb table lists in-frame clones only, not all of them. There are around 150,000 clones in the sample; roughly 85% occur only once, and about 0.66% lies in the top ten. The sequencing input was PBMCs. These receptors were taken from a male donor in good health and CMV-seronegative.

This chain joins TRBV21-1 and TRBJ2-7; the table's D call TRBD1 went unverified against the DNA. TRBV21-1 is recorded as a pseudogene. The CDR3 consists of 14 residues. Here the CDR3 DNA reads TGTGCCAGCAGGGACGGGACAGACTCCTACGAGCAGTACTTC. Its translation: CASRDGTDSYEQYF.

The chain recombines TRBV4-1 with TRBJ2-5; D gene uncertain. Trimming stripped 0 bases from V and 5 bases from J, with 7 bases between. Per germline, CDR1 MGHRA and CDR2 YSYEKL. The CDR3 contains 13 residues. For the CDR3, the DNA is TGCGCCAGCAGCCAAGATCGGGTGGAGACCCAGTACTTC. This sequence encodes CASSQDRVETQYF.

The gene calls are TRBV6-5 and TRBJ2-2; possible D gene TRBD2, 5 bases. V lost 7 bases and J lost 6, with 18 bases in between. The CDR3 spans 15 residues. Germline CDR1 and CDR2: MNHEY and SVGAGI. The CDR3 nucleotides are TGTGCCAGCACCCGGGGTGACGCTTGGGCCGGGGAGCTGTTTTTT. Its translation: CASTRGDAWAGELFF.

This sequence joins TRBV6-5 and TRBJ2-1; no definite D call. V was trimmed by 2 bases and J by 0 bases, leaving 5 bases between them. Germline CDR1 is MNHEY and CDR2 is SVGAGI. The CDR3 covers 14 residues. CDR3 coding DNA: TGTGCCAGCAGTTACAGGAGCTCCTACAATGAGCAGTTCTTC. Protein product: CASSYRSSYNEQFF.

A note on this clone: Additional DNA sequences in this sample encode the identical CDR3. V and J are TRBV10-3 and TRBJ2-2; no clear D. Germline-derived CDR1 and CDR2 are ENHRY and SYGVKD. The CDR3 sequence is 12 residues long. V lost 6 bases to trimming and J lost 1 base, with 3 bases between them. In DNA form, the CDR3 reads TGTGCCATCAGCTTGAACACCGGGGAGCTGTTTTTT. Its translation is CAISLNTGELFF.

Concerning this clone: An end of the junction does not agree with germline; a read error may underlie this. DNA for the CDR3: TGTTCCAGCAGCTTAGGTCGGGGGGAGGGCCTCGGTGAGCAGTTCTTC. Amino acids: CSSSLGRGEGLGEQFF. The chain couples TRBV7-9 to TRBJ2-1; 7 bases line up with TRBD2. From germline, CDR1 is SEHNR and CDR2 FQNEAQ (reference sequence). The CDR3 extends over 16 amino acids.

The chain employs TRBV7-6 and TRBJ2-7; 9 bases agree with TRBD1. CDR3 length equals 16 residues. Germline loops: CDR1 SGHVS, CDR2 FNYEAQ. Trimming at V came to 5 bases and at J to 2 bases, leaving 10 bases not matched to a gene. The CDR3 reads CASSPPTGGPPYEQYF. CDR3 bases: TGTGCCAGCAGCCCCCCTACAGGGGGCCCTCCCTACGAGCAGTACTTC.

The chain has TRBV27 and TRBJ2-1, with 9 bases that match TRBD2. The CDR3 sequence is 17 residues long. Germline V gene sequence: CDR1 MNHEY, CDR2 SMNVEV (reference sequence). Trimming took 2 bases from V and 5 from J; bases not matched to a gene: 10. Here the CDR3 DNA reads TGTGCCAGCAGTTTAACCCCCCCTGCGGGGGGGGACAATGAGCAGTTCTTC. The encoded protein is CASSLTPPAGGDNEQFF.

This chain joins TRBV27 and TRBJ2-1; weak D call: TRBD1 (6 bases). This CDR3 spans 15 amino acids. Between the trimmed V and J ends, which lost 1 base and 5 bases, there was a span of 12 bases. Per germline, CDR1 MNHEY and CDR2 SMNVEV (reference sequence). The DNA of the CDR3 is TGTGCCAGCAGTTTATTTGTGGGGGCACACAATGAGCAGTTCTTC. Translation gives CASSLFVGAHNEQFF.

The V call is TRBV11-2, the J call TRBJ2-7, with TRBD1 matching over 8 bases. Trimming took 2 bases from V and 2 from J; bases not matched to a gene: 14. Per the germline V gene, CDR1 is SGHAT and CDR2 is FQNNGV. This CDR3 is built from 18 residues. The CDR3 is CASSLSSNGTGYTYEQYF. The CDR3 coding sequence is TGTGCCAGCAGCTTAAGTTCTAACGGGACAGGATATACCTACGAGCAGTACTTC.

This chain links TRBV30 with TRBJ2-5; 10 bases are a match to TRBD2. The germline CDR1 and CDR2 sequences are GTSNPN and SVGIG (reference sequence). The CDR3 length is 15 residues. The V and J ends lost 4 bases and 5 bases, in that order; junction bases with no gene match: 10. This CDR3 reads CAWTQRGGLGETQYF. CDR3 coding DNA: TGTGCCTGGACACAGCGGGGGGGCCTAGGGGAGACCCAGTACTTC.

J is TRBJ1-2 and V is TRBV27; 9 positions agree with TRBD1. Germline V gene sequence: CDR1 MNHEY, CDR2 SMNVEV (reference sequence). V shed 5 bases, J shed 5 bases, and the junction held 15 bases outside the gene matches. This CDR3 contains 17 residues. The CDR3 spells CASSPLTGGPFRYGYTF. The CDR3 DNA reads TGTGCCAGCAGTCCACTGACAGGGGGTCCCTTTAGATATGGCTACACCTTC.

This clone appeared a single time. The chain recombines TRBV5-6 with TRBJ2-7, with D possibly matching TRBD2 (6 bases). V shed 2 bases and J shed 5 bases, with 14 bases lying between them. The germline V gene encodes CDR1 SGHDT and CDR2 YYEEEE. CDR3 length equals 14 residues. As DNA, the CDR3 is TGTGCCAGCAGCTTTTCAGGCGGGGTCCACGAGCAGTACTTC. The encoded protein is CASSFSGGVHEQYF.

The chain couples TRBV6-6 to TRBJ2-7; TRBD1 matches at 8 bases. In germline, CDR1 is MNHNY, CDR2 SVGAGI (reference sequence). The V gene end was trimmed by 2 bases and the J gene end by 9 bases; junction bases not matched to a gene: 3. The CDR3 is 12 amino acids. CDR3 sequence reads: CASSYGTGGQYF. The CDR3 region has the DNA TGTGCCAGCAGTTACGGGACAGGCGGGCAGTACTTC.

V usage is TRBV6-5 and J usage is TRBJ2-2, with D possibly TRBD2 on 6 matching bases. Trimming removed 7 bases at V and 3 bases at J, with 15 bases between. The CDR3 sequence is 15 residues long. CDR1 and CDR2 from the germline V gene are MNHEY and SVGAGI. The CDR3 region is CASKVGGRHTGELFF. In nucleotides, the CDR3 is TGTGCCAGCAAAGTTGGAGGGCGCCACACCGGGGAGCTGTTTTTT.

This clone appeared a few times. The chain is built from TRBV5-6 and TRBJ2-1, with 8 nucleotides matching TRBD1. The CDR3 consists of 16 residues. The germline V gene has CDR1 SGHDT and CDR2 YYEEEE. Germline trimming cut 0 bases from V and 4 bases from J; bases unmatched to any gene: 6. CDR3 bases: TGTGCCAGCAGCTTGGGAGGACAGGGCAATTACAATGAGCAGTTCTTC. Its translation is CASSLGGQGNYNEQFF.

This clone was seen a single time. The chain joins TRBV9 to TRBJ2-2; D is possibly TRBD1 (7 bases). Per germline, CDR1 SGDLS and CDR2 YYNGEE. Trimming cost V 4 bases and J 1 base, with 11 bases left between them. The CDR3 is 15 amino acids. CDR3 protein: CASSPQGGNTGELFF. CDR3 sequence (DNA): TGTGCCAGCAGCCCCCAGGGGGGGAACACCGGGGAGCTGTTTTTT.

This chain links TRBV7-2 with TRBJ2-1, with 7 bases fitting TRBD1. This CDR3 has 14 amino acids. V trimming: 5 bases; J trimming: 5 bases; junction bases outside the gene matches: 6. Germline V gene data show CDR1 as SGHTA and CDR2 as FQGNSA. The CDR3 is CASSPGTANNEQFF. CDR3 in DNA: TGTGCCAGCAGCCCGGGGACAGCCAACAATGAGCAGTTCTTC.

The V gene is TRBV7-3, the J gene TRBJ2-5; 7 bases agree with TRBD2. The CDR3 extends over 14 amino acids. After removal of 5 bases from V and 2 bases from J, the junction contained 5 bases not matched to a gene. The germline gives CDR1 SGHTA, CDR2 FQGTGA. In DNA form, the CDR3 reads TGTGCCAGCAGCCCCTACGGGGGGCAAGAGACCCAGTACTTC. Protein sequence: CASSPYGGQETQYF.

Concerning this clone: Other DNA sequences from this sample encode an identical CDR3 as well. The V and J genes are TRBV9 and TRBJ1-5; 10 nucleotides align to TRBD1. This CDR3 has 16 residues. Trimming took 4 bases from V and 1 from J; bases not matched to a gene: 5. CDR1 is SGDLS and CDR2 is YYNGEE in the germline V gene. The CDR3 DNA sequence: TGTGCCAGCAGCCCCGGGACAGGGGCCAGCAATCAGCCCCAGCATTTT. Its protein product is CASSPGTGASNQPQHF.

The V call is TRBV9, the J call TRBJ1-6, with TRBD1 as a possible D gene (5 bases). Germline V gives CDR1 SGDLS, CDR2 YYNGEE. This CDR3 region has 13 residues. Trimming removed 8 bases from V and 10 bases from J, with 16 bases in between. The CDR3 sequence is CASSAGWYSPLHF. Written as DNA, the CDR3 is TGTGCCAGTTCGGCAGGGTGGTACTCACCCCTCCACTTT.

V gene TRBV28 combines with J gene TRBJ1-5; D unresolved. Looked up from germline, CDR1 is MDHEN and CDR2 is SYDVKM. The CDR3 spans 17 residues. Trimming cost V 3 bases and J 6 bases, with 21 bases left between them. CDR3 nucleotides: TGTGCCAGCAGTTTGTGGCAGGAGGAATTGTCTGGTCAGCCCCAGCATTTT. Protein: CASSLWQEELSGQPQHF.

This clone was seen only once. The chain joins TRBV5-1 to TRBJ1-1; D may be TRBD1 (6 bases). The germline CDR1 and CDR2 sequences are SGHRS and YFSETQ. The CDR3 extends over 15 amino acids. Deletions cut 4 bases from V and 2 bases from J, with 15 bases between. CDR3 loop: CASSLLTGSNTEAFF. The DNA of the CDR3 is TGCGCCAGCAGCCTCCTGACAGGATCCAACACTGAAGCTTTCTTT.

V and J are TRBV11-2 and TRBJ1-5; no firm D call. The CDR3 length is 13 residues. Looked up from germline, CDR1 is SGHAT and CDR2 is FQNNGV. Between the trimmed V and J ends, which lost 1 base and 5 bases, there was a span of 6 bases. CDR3 bases: TGTGCCAGCAGCTTAGGTTTCGATCAGCCCCAGCATTTT. This gives the protein CASSLGFDQPQHF.

The chain combines TRBV14 with TRBJ2-7; D might be TRBD1 (5 bases). V was clipped by 0 bases and J by 3 bases, with 21 bases between them. The germline CDR1 and CDR2 sequences are SGHDN and FVKESK. This CDR3 spans 18 amino acids. This CDR3 is CASSQDQGYDGQSYEQYF. CDR3 DNA sequence: TGTGCCAGCAGCCAAGACCAGGGATATGACGGGCAGAGCTACGAGCAGTACTTC. The whole variable domain, remainder taken from reference TRBV14 and TRBJ2-7, is EAGVTQFPSHSVIEKGQTVTLRCDPISGHDNLYWYRRVMGKEIKFLLHFVKESKQDESGMPNNRFLAERTGGTYSTLKVQPAELEDSGVYFCASSQDQGYDGQSYEQYFGPGTRLTVT.

The chain carries TRBV14 and TRBJ2-7; TRBD2 aligns across 12 bases. Germline V gene lookup returns CDR1 SGHDN and CDR2 FVKESK. With V trimmed by 0 bases and J by 3 bases, 6 bases remained unmatched. CDR3 length equals 17 residues. CDR3 nucleotides: TGTGCCAGCAGCCAAGATCCCCGGACTAGCGGGGTCTACGAGCAGTACTTC. Encoded protein: CASSQDPRTSGVYEQYF.

The genes are TRBV7-9 and TRBJ1-1; D possibly corresponds to TRBD1 (6 bases). Germline values: CDR1 SEHNR, CDR2 FQNEAQ (reference sequence). Trimming removed 2 bases from V and 0 bases from J, with 7 bases in between. This CDR3 region has 14 residues. CDR3 nucleotides: TGTGCCAGCAGCTTATCAGGGGTGAACACTGAAGCTTTCTTT. The encoded protein is CASSLSGVNTEAFF.

The chain couples TRBV5-1 to TRBJ1-2; 7 bases align to TRBD1. Germline trimming cut 0 bases from V and 5 bases from J; bases unmatched to any gene: 7. This CDR3 contains 15 residues. Germline V gene sequence: CDR1 SGHRS, CDR2 YFSETQ. CDR3 region: CASSLAGQDGYGYTF. The DNA of the CDR3 is TGCGCCAGCAGCTTGGCTGGACAGGACGGATATGGCTACACCTTC.

This rearrangement joins TRBV4-3 to TRBJ1-6; 7 nucleotides line up with TRBD1. The germline CDR1 and CDR2 sequences are LGHNA and YSLEER. CDR3 length: 17 residues. V dropped 0 bases and J dropped 4; count of bases not matched to a gene: 6. The CDR3: CASSQELGGQYNSPLHF. CDR3 nucleotides: TGCGCCAGCAGCCAAGAACTCGGGGGACAGTATAATTCACCCCTCCACTTT.

The chain links TRBV18 to TRBJ2-7, with TRBD1 identical over 7 bases. This CDR3 is built from 14 residues. Germline V gives CDR1 KGHSH, CDR2 LQKENI. V dropped 2 bases and J dropped 7; count of bases not matched to a gene: 8. CDR3 nucleotide sequence: TGTGCCAGCTCACCAATCGACAGGGCGGAAGAGCAGTACTTC. Translated, it gives CASSPIDRAEEQYF.

A note on this clone: Within the sample, other DNA sequences also encode this same CDR3. This chain connects TRBV7-3 to TRBJ2-1; a possible D gene is TRBD2 (6 bases). This CDR3 region has 14 residues. Germline lookup yields CDR1 SGHTA and CDR2 FQGTGA. Trimming shortened V by 3 bases and J by 2 bases, and 8 bases separated the two germline ends. The CDR3 DNA reads TGTGCCAGCAGCTTTGGAGGGGCCTACAATGAGCAGTTCTTC. Encoded protein: CASSFGGAYNEQFF.

The gene calls are TRBV19 and TRBJ2-7; 10 bases map to TRBD2. The ends lost 6 bases at V and 4 bases at J; junction bases unmatched: 3. CDR1 and CDR2 (germline): LNHDA, SQIVND (reference sequence). This CDR3 has 13 amino acids. CDR3 loop: CASSPSGSYEQYF. The CDR3 DNA reads TGTGCCAGTAGCCCTAGCGGGAGTTACGAGCAGTACTTC.